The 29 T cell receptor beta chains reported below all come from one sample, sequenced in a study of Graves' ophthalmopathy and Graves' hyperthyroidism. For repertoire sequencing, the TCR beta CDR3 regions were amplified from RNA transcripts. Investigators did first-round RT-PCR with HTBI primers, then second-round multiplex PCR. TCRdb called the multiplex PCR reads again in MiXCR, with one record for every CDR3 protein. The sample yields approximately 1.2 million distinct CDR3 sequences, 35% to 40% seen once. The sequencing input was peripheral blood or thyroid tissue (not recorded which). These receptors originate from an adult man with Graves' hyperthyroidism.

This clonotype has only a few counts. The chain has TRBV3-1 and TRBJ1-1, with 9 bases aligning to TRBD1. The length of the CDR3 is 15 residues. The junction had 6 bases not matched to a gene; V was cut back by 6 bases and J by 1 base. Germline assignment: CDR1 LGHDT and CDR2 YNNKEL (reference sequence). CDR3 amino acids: CASRITGGRNTEAFF. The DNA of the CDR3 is TGTGCCAGCAGGATTACAGGGGGCAGGAACACTGAAGCTTTCTTT.

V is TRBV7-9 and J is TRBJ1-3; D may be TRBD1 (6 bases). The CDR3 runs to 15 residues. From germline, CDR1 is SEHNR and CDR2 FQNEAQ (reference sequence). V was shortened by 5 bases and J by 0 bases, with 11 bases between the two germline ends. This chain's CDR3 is CASSRTADSGNTIYF. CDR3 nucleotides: TGTGCCAGCAGCAGGACAGCCGACTCTGGAAACACCATATATTTT.

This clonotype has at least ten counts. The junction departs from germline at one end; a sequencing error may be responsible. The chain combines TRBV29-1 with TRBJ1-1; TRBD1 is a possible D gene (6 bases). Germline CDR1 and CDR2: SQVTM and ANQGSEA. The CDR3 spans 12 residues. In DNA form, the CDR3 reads TGCAGCGTAGAAGGGGGATATGGTGAAGCTTTCTTT. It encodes CSVEGGYGEAFF.

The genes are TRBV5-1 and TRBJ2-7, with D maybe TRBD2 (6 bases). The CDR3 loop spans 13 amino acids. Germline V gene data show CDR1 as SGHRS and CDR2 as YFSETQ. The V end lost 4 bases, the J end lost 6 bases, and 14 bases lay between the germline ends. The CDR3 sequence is CASSARGRSEQYF. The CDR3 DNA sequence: TGCGCCAGCAGCGCCCGGGGGAGAAGCGAGCAGTACTTC.

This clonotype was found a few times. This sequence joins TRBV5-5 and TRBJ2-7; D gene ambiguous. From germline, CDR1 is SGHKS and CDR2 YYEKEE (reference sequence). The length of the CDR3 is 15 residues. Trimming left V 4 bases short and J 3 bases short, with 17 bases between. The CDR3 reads CASSARAQVGYEQYF. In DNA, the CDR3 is TGTGCCAGCAGCGCCCGGGCGCAGGTGGGCTACGAGCAGTACTTC.

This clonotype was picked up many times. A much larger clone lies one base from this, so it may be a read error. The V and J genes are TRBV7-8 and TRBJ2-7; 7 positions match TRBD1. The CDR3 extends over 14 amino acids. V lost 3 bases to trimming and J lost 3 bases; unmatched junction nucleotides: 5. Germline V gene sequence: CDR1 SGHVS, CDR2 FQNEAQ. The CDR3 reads CASSFGTVGYEQYF. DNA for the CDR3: TGTGCCAGCAGCTTCGGGACAGTGGGCTACGAGCAGTACTTC.

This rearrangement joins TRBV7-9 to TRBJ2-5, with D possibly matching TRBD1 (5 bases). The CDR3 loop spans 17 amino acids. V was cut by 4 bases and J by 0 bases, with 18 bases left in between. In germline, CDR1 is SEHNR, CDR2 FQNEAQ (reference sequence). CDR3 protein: CASSSVRAGNHQETQYF. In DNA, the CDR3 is TGTGCCAGCAGCTCAGTCCGGGCAGGGAACCACCAAGAGACCCAGTACTTC.

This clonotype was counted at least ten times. DNA of the CDR3: TGTGCCAGCAGCTCCGGACGGAGTGAAGCTTTCTTT. This translates into CASSSGRSEAFF. The chain uses TRBV7-6 and TRBJ1-1, with D unclear. Trimming shortened V by 4 bases and J by 7 bases, and 10 bases separated the two germline ends. Germline CDR1 is SGHVS and CDR2 is FNYEAQ. CDR3 length equals 12 residues.

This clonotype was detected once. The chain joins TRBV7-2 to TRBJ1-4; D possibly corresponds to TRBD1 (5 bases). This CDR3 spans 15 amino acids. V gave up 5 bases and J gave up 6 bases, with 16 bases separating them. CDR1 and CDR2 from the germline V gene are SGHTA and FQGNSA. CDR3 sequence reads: CASSDPGLFYEKLFF. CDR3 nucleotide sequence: TGTGCCAGCAGCGATCCAGGGTTATTTTATGAAAAACTGTTTTTT.

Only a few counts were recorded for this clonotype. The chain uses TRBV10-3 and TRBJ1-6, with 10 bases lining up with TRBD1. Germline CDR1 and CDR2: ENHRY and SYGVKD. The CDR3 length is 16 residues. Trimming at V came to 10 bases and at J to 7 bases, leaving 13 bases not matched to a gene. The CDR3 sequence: CASRTPGQGNNSPLHF. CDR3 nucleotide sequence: TGTGCCAGCAGGACTCCGGGACAGGGGAACAATTCACCCCTCCACTTT.

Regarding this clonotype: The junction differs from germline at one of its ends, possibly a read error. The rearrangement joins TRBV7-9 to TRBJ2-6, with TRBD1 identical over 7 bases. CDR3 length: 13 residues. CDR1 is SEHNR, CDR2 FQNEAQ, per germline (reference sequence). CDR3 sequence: CASTTTGSATEAF. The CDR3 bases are TGTGCCAGCACCACGACAGGGTCGGCCACTGAAGCTTTC.

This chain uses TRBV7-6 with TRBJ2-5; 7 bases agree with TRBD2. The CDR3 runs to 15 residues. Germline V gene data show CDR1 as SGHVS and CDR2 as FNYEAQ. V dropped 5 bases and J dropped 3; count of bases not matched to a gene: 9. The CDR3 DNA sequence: TGTGCCAGCAGCCCGACGGGGGGAAGGGAAGAGACCCAGTACTTC. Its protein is CASSPTGGREETQYF.

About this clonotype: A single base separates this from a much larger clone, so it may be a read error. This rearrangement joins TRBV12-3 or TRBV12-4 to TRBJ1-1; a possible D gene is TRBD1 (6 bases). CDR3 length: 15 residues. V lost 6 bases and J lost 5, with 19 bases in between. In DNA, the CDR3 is TGTGCCAGCAGAACTAGACGGGGGGCTCGGACTGAAGCTTTCTTT. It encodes CASRTRRGARTEAFF.

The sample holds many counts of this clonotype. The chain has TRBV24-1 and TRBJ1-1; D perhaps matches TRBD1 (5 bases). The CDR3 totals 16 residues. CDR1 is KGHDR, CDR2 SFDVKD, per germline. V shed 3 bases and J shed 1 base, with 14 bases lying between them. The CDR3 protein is CATSDSQGAANTEAFF. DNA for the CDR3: TGTGCCACCAGTGATAGTCAGGGCGCGGCGAACACTGAAGCTTTCTTT.

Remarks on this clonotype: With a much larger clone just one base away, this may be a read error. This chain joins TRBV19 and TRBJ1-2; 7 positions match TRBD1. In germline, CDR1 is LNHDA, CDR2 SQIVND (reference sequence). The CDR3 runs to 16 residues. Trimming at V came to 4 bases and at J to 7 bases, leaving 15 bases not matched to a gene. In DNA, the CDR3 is TGTGCCAGTAGTACCCGACCCGGACAGGTTGGTTCTGGCTACACCTTC. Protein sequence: CASSTRPGQVGSGYTF.

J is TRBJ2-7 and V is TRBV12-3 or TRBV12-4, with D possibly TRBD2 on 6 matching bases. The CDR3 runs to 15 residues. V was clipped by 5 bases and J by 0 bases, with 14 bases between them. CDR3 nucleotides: TGTGCCAGCAGTGGGTACGCAGCGGGCTCCTACGAGCAGTACTTC. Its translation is CASSGYAAGSYEQYF.

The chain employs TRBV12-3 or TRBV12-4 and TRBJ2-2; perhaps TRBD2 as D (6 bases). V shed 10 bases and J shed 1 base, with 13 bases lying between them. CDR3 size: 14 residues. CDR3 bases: TGTGCCAACGGAGTCGGGGGGAACACCGGGGAGCTGTTTTTT. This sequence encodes CANGVGGNTGELFF.

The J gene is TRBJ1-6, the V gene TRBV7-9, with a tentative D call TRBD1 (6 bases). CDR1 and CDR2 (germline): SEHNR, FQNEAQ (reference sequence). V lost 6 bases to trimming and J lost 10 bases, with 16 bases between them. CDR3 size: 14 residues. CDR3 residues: CASRPEGVRSPLHF. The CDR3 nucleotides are TGTGCCAGCAGACCGGAGGGGGTGCGCTCACCCCTCCACTTT.

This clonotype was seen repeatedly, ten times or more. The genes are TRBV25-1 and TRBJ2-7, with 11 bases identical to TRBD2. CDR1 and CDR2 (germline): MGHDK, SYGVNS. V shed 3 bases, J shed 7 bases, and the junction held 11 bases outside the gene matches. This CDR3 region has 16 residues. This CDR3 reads CASSDTLAGDPGEQYF. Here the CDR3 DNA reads TGTGCCAGCAGTGATACACTAGCGGGGGACCCTGGAGAGCAGTACTTC.

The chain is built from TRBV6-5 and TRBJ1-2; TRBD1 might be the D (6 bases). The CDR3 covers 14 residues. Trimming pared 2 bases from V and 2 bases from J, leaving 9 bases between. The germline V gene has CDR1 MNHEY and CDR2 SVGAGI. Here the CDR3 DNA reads TGTGCCAGCAGTTACAACAGGGTAAACTATGGCTACACCTTC. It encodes CASSYNRVNYGYTF.

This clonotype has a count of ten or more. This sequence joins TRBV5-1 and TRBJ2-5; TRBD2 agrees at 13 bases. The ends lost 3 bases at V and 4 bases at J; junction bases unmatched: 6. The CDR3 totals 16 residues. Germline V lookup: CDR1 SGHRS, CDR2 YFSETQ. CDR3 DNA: TGCGCCAGCAGCTCACTGACTAGCGGGAGGAGAGAGACCCAGTACTTC. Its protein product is CASSSLTSGRRETQYF.

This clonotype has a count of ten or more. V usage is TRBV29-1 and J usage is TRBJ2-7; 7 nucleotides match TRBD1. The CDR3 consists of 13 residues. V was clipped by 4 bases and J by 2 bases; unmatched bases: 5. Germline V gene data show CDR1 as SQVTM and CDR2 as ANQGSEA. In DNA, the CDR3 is TGCAGCGTTGTACGGGGACAGACCTACGAGCAGTACTTC. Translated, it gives CSVVRGQTYEQYF.

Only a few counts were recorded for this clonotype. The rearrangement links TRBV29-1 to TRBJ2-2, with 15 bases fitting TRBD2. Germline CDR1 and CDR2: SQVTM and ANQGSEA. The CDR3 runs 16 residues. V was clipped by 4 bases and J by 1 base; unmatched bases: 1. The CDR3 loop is CSVGGLAGGNTGELFF. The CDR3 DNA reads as TGCAGCGTTGGGGGACTAGCGGGAGGGAACACCGGGGAGCTGTTTTTT.

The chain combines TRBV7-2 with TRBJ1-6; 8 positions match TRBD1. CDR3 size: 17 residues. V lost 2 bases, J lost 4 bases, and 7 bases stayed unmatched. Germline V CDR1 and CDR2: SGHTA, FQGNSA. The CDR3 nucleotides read TGTGCCAGCAGCTTACCCCCCCGACAGGGGTATAATTCACCCCTCCACTTT. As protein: CASSLPPRQGYNSPLHF.

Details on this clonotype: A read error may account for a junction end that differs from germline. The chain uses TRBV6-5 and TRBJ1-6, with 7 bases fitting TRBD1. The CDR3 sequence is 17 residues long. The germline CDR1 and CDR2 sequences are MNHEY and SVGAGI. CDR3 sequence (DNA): TGTGCCAGCAGTAAGAGGACAGGTGGTGTGACGAATTTACCCCTCCACTTT. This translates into CASSKRTGGVTNLPLHF.

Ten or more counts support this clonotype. CDR3: CASSMQERPVRRPQHF. CDR3 in DNA: TGTGCCAGTAGTATGCAGGAGCGACCGGTGCGTCGGCCCCAGCATTTT. The V and J genes are TRBV19 and TRBJ1-5; no clear D gene. Trimming left V 3 bases short and J 9 bases short, with 21 bases between. Germline V gene data show CDR1 as LNHDA and CDR2 as SQIVND (reference sequence). There are 16 residues in the CDR3.

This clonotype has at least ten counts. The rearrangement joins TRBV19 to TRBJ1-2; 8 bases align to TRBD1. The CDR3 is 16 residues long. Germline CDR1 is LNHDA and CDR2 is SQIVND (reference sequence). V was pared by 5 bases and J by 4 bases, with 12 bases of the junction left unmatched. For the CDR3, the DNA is TGTGCCAGTAGTCCTACCGGGACAGGATCAAGCTATGGCTACACCTTC. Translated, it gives CASSPTGTGSSYGYTF. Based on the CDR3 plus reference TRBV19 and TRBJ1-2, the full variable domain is DGGITQSPKYLFRKEGQNVTLSCEQNLNHDAMYWYRQDPGQGLRLIYYSQIVNDFQKGDIAEGYSVSREKKESFPLTVTSAQKNPTAFYLCASSPTGTGSSYGYTFGSGTRLTVV.

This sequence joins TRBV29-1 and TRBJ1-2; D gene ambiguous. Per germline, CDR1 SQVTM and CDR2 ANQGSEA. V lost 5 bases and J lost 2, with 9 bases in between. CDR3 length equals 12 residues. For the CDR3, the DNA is TGCAGCGTTTTTGACGGGAACTATGGCTACACCTTC. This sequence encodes CSVFDGNYGYTF.

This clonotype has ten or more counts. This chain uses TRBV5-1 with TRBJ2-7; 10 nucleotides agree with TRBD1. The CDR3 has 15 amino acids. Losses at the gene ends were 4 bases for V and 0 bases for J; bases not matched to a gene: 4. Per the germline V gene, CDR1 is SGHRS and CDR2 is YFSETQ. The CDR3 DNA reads TGCGCCAGCAGCGCGCGACAGGGGGCCTCCTACGAGCAGTACTTC. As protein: CASSARQGASYEQYF.